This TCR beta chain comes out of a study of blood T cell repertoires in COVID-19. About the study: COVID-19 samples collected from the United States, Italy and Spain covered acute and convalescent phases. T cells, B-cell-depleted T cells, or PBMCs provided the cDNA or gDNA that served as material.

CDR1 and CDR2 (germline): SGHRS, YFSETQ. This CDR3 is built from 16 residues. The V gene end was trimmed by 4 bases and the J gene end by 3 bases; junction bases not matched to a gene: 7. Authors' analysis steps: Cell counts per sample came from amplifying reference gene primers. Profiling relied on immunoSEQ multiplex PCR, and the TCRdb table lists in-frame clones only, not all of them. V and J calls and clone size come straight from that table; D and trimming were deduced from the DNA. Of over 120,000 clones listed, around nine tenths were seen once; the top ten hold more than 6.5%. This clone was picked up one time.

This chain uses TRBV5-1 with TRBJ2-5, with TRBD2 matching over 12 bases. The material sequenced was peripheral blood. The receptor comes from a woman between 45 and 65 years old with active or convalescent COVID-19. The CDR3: CASSLNLAGGEETQYF. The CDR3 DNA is TGCGCCAGCAGCCTCAACCTAGCGGGGGGGGAAGAGACCCAGTACTTC.